The 27 T cell receptor beta chains below were found in one sample sequenced in a study of blood T cell repertoires in COVID-19. The data were produced by immunoSEQ multiplex PCR, yet TCRdb's version contains in-frame clones alone and is incomplete. The sample carries over 250,000 clones, about 85% recorded once. The specimen was peripheral blood. These TCRs come from a human donor in a cohort sampled during active COVID-19.

Written as DNA, the CDR3 is TGTGCCAGCAGCTTTAACAGTAACACTGAAGCTTTCTTT. Its translation is CASSFNSNTEAFF. The chain combines TRBV7-2 with TRBJ1-1; D not resolved. The CDR3 is made up of 13 amino acids. V shed 3 bases and J shed 2 bases, with 7 bases lying between them. Germline values: CDR1 SGHTA, CDR2 FQGNSA.

V is TRBV7-3 and J is TRBJ2-1; perhaps TRBD2 as D (6 bases). The CDR3 totals 13 residues. Germline CDR1 is SGHTA and CDR2 is FQGTGA. The V gene lost 5 bases and the J gene lost 1 base, with 6 bases spanning the gap. The CDR3 nucleotides are TGTGCCAGCAGCCGGGGGTCCTACAATGAGCAGTTCTTC. This sequence encodes CASSRGSYNEQFF.

The rearrangement joins TRBV6-5 to TRBJ2-2, with D possibly being TRBD1 (6 bases). Between the trimmed V and J ends, which lost 8 bases and 4 bases, there was a span of 14 bases. CDR1 and CDR2 (germline): MNHEY, SVGAGI. The CDR3 has 14 amino acids. The CDR3 sequence: CASYGTPITGELFF. The CDR3 DNA reads TGTGCCAGCTACGGGACACCCATCACCGGGGAGCTGTTTTTT.

The rearrangement joins TRBV5-8 to TRBJ1-5; D gene ambiguous. CDR1 and CDR2 from the germline V gene are SGHTS and YDEGEE. The CDR3 contains 14 residues. V was shortened by 1 base and J by 7 bases, with 12 bases between the two germline ends. The CDR3 here is CASSLRTSGQPQHF. The CDR3, as DNA: TGTGCCAGCAGCTTGAGAACCTCGGGACAGCCCCAGCATTTT. The variable domain in full, completed from reference TRBV5-8 and TRBJ1-5, reads EAGVTQSPTHLIKTRGQQATLRCSPISGHTSVYWYQQALGLGLQFLLWYDEGEERNRGNFPPRFSGRQFPNYSSELNVNALELEDSALYLCASSLRTSGQPQHFGDGTRLSIL.

The chain recombines TRBV6-5 with TRBJ1-4, with TRBD1 identical over 8 bases. J was trimmed by 7 bases and V by 6 bases; bases with no gene match: 10. The CDR3 has 15 amino acids. Germline V gene data show CDR1 as MNHEY and CDR2 as SVGAGI. DNA of the CDR3: TGTGCCAGCAGGAAGCAGTGGACAGGGAGTGAAAAACTGTTTTTT. It yields the protein CASRKQWTGSEKLFF.

The gene calls are TRBV7-6 and TRBJ2-7; weak D call: TRBD2 (5 bases). This CDR3 is built from 12 residues. Trimming removed 5 bases at V and 9 bases at J, with 14 bases between. CDR1 is SGHVS and CDR2 is FNYEAQ in the germline V gene. The CDR3 DNA reads as TGTGCCAGCAGCGGGCTAGCTGGTGTGCAGTACTTC. Encoded protein: CASSGLAGVQYF.

The chain couples TRBV9 to TRBJ1-2, with a weak D call TRBD1 (5 bases). Per the germline V gene, CDR1 is SGDLS and CDR2 is YYNGEE. The CDR3 sequence is 12 residues long. V was pared by 5 bases and J by 7 bases, with 12 bases between. The CDR3 nucleotides are TGTGCCAGCAGACGGGGGGACTCTGGCTACACCTTC. This codes for CASRRGDSGYTF. Full variable domain (outside the CDR3, taken from reference TRBV9 and TRBJ1-2): DSGVTQTPKHLITATGQRVTLRCSPRSGDLSVYWYQQSLDQGLQFLIQYYNGEERAKGNILERFSAQQFPDLHSELNLSSLELGDSALYFCASRRGDSGYTFGSGTRLTVV.

DNA for the CDR3: TGTGCCAGCTCGGGACCTAGCGGGAGGGATACGCAGTATTTT. It yields the protein CASSGPSGRDTQYF. The chain couples TRBV6-5 to TRBJ2-3; 11 bases line up with TRBD2. After removal of 8 bases from V and 6 bases from J, the junction contained 7 bases not matched to a gene. The germline CDR1 and CDR2 sequences are MNHEY and SVGAGI. This CDR3 has 14 residues.

This rearrangement joins TRBV7-2 to TRBJ1-2; the D is unclear. The V gene's germline CDR1 is SGHTA and CDR2 FQGNSA. The V gene lost 5 bases and the J gene lost 6 bases, with 10 bases spanning the gap. CDR3 size: 12 residues. CDR3 residues: CASSGRNDGYTF. CDR3 sequence (DNA): TGTGCCAGCAGCGGCCGAAATGATGGCTACACCTTC.

As for this clone: One end of the junction varies from germline; a read error may be responsible. This chain joins TRBV7-6 and TRBJ2-3; TRBD2 matches at 8 bases. The CDR3 length is 16 residues. The V gene's germline CDR1 is SGHVS and CDR2 FNYEAQ. The CDR3 reads CASTLGSGIGTDTQYF. CDR3 in DNA: TGTGCCAGCACCTTAGGTAGCGGGATCGGCACAGATACGCAGTATTTT.

Points on this clone: One end of the junction does not line up with germline, which may come from a read error. In the same sample, other DNA sequences code for this CDR3. The J gene is TRBJ1-2, the V gene TRBV28; perhaps TRBD1 as D (5 bases). Germline CDR1 is MDHEN and CDR2 is SYDVKM. CDR3 length: 14 amino acids. In DNA form, the CDR3 reads TGTGCCAGCAGTTTAATTTTGGGGGGTGCTGGCTACACCTTT. Amino acid sequence: CASSLILGGAGYTF.

The chain couples TRBV14 to TRBJ2-7; 10 nucleotides line up with TRBD2. V lost 4 bases, J lost 5 bases, and 23 bases stayed unmatched. Germline V gene data show CDR1 as SGHDN and CDR2 as FVKESK. The CDR3 covers 20 residues. CDR3 sequence: CASSPSRGLANHGLINEQYF. The CDR3 bases are TGTGCCAGCAGCCCGAGCAGGGGACTAGCGAACCACGGGCTGATCAACGAGCAGTACTTC.

The rearrangement links TRBV5-6 to TRBJ1-1; maybe TRBD1 (5 bases). Trimming cost V 2 bases and J 10 bases, with 15 bases left between them. This CDR3 has 13 residues. Germline loops: CDR1 SGHDT, CDR2 YYEEEE. CDR3 nucleotides: TGTGCCAGCAGCTTACGACAGAGCCGAGGAGCTTTCTTT. It yields the protein CASSLRQSRGAFF.

The gene calls are TRBV6-5 and TRBJ2-7; 8 bases match TRBD2. Trimming took 10 bases from V and 4 from J; bases not matched to a gene: 12. The CDR3 sequence is 14 residues long. Germline CDR1 MNHEY, CDR2 SVGAGI. Here the CDR3 reads CATRESGSVYEQYF. The CDR3 nucleotides are TGTGCCACCCGGGAGAGCGGGAGTGTTTACGAGCAGTACTTC.

The rearrangement uses TRBV14 and TRBJ1-1; no clear D gene. V shed 0 bases and J shed 6 bases, with 11 bases lying between them. Per the germline V gene, CDR1 is SGHDN and CDR2 is FVKESK. The CDR3 spans 14 residues. CDR3 loop: CASSQETYRAEAFF. In nucleotides, the CDR3 is TGTGCCAGCAGCCAAGAGACCTACCGGGCTGAAGCTTTCTTT.

The chain employs TRBV28 and TRBJ1-4; unclear D gene. CDR1 and CDR2 (germline): MDHEN, SYDVKM. This CDR3 is built from 14 residues. The V end was cut by 6 bases, the J end by 6 bases, with 14 bases between. Here the CDR3 reads CASSPQANYEKLFF. CDR3 coding DNA: TGTGCCAGCAGCCCACAAGCGAACTATGAAAAACTGTTTTTT.

The V gene is TRBV15, the J gene TRBJ2-3; no clear D. Trimming cost V 0 bases and J 0 bases, with 25 bases left between them. Germline values: CDR1 LNHNV, CDR2 YYDKDF (reference sequence). This CDR3 is built from 21 residues. The CDR3 here is CATSREPMSRPGRISTDTQYF. In DNA form, the CDR3 reads TGTGCCACCAGCAGAGAACCCATGTCCCGCCCGGGTAGGATTAGCACAGATACGCAGTATTTT.

The V gene is TRBV5-4, the J gene TRBJ2-2; maybe TRBD1 (5 bases). V lost 0 bases and J lost 5, with 11 bases in between. The CDR3 spans 15 residues. Germline V gene data show CDR1 as SGHNT and CDR2 as YYREEE (reference sequence). CDR3 sequence (DNA): TGTGCCAGCAGCTTGGGACAGCCAGCAACCGGGGAGCTGTTTTTT. It is translated as CASSLGQPATGELFF.

The V call is TRBV11-2, the J call TRBJ1-2; unclear D gene. V lost 7 bases and J lost 4, with 4 bases in between. The CDR3 is 10 residues long. The germline V gene has CDR1 SGHAT and CDR2 FQNNGV. CDR3 bases: TGTGCCAGCAAGCCCTATGGCTACACCTTC. This translates into CASKPYGYTF. The variable domain in full, with the rest retrieved from reference TRBV11-2 and TRBJ1-2, is EAGVAQSPRYKIIEKRQSVAFWCNPISGHATLYWYQQILGQGPKLLIQFQNNGVVDDSQLPKDRFSAERLKGVDSTLKIQPAKLEDSAVYLCASKPYGYTFGSGTRLTVV.

The J gene is TRBJ1-1, the V gene TRBV28; D unclear. CDR3 length: 14 amino acids. The germline gives CDR1 MDHEN, CDR2 SYDVKM. Trimming stripped 2 bases from V and 4 bases from J, with 11 bases between. CDR3 in amino acids: CASSLRGGITEAFF. CDR3 in DNA: TGTGCCAGCAGTTTACGGGGTGGTATCACTGAAGCTTTCTTT.

The V call is TRBV5-1, the J call TRBJ2-7; 7 bases agree with TRBD2. V lost 7 bases, J lost 1 base, and 11 bases stayed unmatched. This CDR3 contains 15 residues. CDR1 SGHRS and CDR2 YFSETQ come from the germline V gene. CDR3 nucleotide sequence: TGCGCCAGCGCAAGGGGTGCTAGCGGTTCCTACGAGCAGTACTTC. As protein: CASARGASGSYEQYF.

The rearrangement joins TRBV19 to TRBJ2-1, with D perhaps TRBD2 (6 bases). Germline lookup yields CDR1 LNHDA and CDR2 SQIVND (reference sequence). This CDR3 contains 16 residues. V lost 4 bases and J lost 4, with 17 bases in between. CDR3 amino acids: CASSRSSSGPYNEQFF. CDR3 coding DNA: TGTGCCAGTAGTAGATCTAGTAGCGGTCCTTACAATGAGCAGTTCTTC.

The chain is built from TRBV15 and TRBJ2-1; TRBD2 matches at 10 bases. J lost 7 bases, V lost 8 bases, and 11 bases had no gene match. The V gene's germline CDR1 is LNHNV and CDR2 YYDKDF (reference sequence). The CDR3 loop spans 15 amino acids. The CDR3 bases are TGTGCCACCGTTCAGGGCCTAGCGGGAGTAAATGAGCAGTTCTTC. As protein: CATVQGLAGVNEQFF.

V is TRBV29-1 and J is TRBJ1-1; the match to TRBD1 covers 9 bases. V lost 6 bases, J lost 7 bases, and 12 bases stayed unmatched. Germline V gene sequence: CDR1 SQVTM, CDR2 ANQGSEA. The CDR3 spans 14 residues. The CDR3 DNA sequence: TGCAGCGTCACGCGGACAGGGGACAAAAATGAAGCTTTCTTT. Amino acid sequence: CSVTRTGDKNEAFF. Filled out from reference TRBV29-1 and TRBJ1-1, the complete variable domain reads SAVISQKPSRDICQRGTSLTIQCQVDSQVTMMFWYRQQPGQSLTLIATANQGSEATYESGFVIDKFPISRPNLTFSTLTVSNMSPEDSSIYLCSVTRTGDKNEAFFGQGTRLTVV.

The chain is built from TRBV5-3 and TRBJ2-1; D is perhaps TRBD2 (6 bases). TRBV5-3 is annotated as an ORF whose role is uncertain. Trimming removed 4 bases at V and 5 bases at J, with 25 bases between. The CDR3 spans 18 residues. This CDR3 reads CARSHSGFREENNNEQFF. The DNA of the CDR3 is TGTGCCAGAAGCCATAGCGGTTTCAGGGAGGAAAACAACAATGAGCAGTTCTTC.

The chain couples TRBV29-1 to TRBJ2-2; a weak D match, TRBD1 (6 bases). V was trimmed by 6 bases and J by 0 bases, leaving 14 bases between them. The CDR3 contains 15 residues. Germline V gene lookup returns CDR1 SQVTM and CDR2 ANQGSEA. The CDR3 region has the DNA TGCAGCGTCTACAGGACAGCGACGAACACCGGGGAGCTGTTTTTT. Protein: CSVYRTATNTGELFF.

The gene calls are TRBV30 and TRBJ2-1, with TRBD1 identical over 10 bases. The CDR3 runs to 14 residues. CDR1 is GTSNPN, CDR2 SVGIG, per germline (reference sequence). Unmatched junction bases numbered 2, after V lost 2 bases and J lost 4 bases. The CDR3 DNA reads as TGTGCCTGGAGTAGGGACAGGGGATACAATGAGCAGTTCTTC. Its translation is CAWSRDRGYNEQFF.